A single sample gave rise to the 13 T cell receptor beta chains below, sequenced in a study of T cell responses to AZD1222 COVID-19 vaccine (dated by TCRdb to 2020 to 2023). The time point label, read with the paper, signifies: about 28 days (+/-7) after the second vaccine dose. The treatment or condition label of this sample denotes: meningococcal conjugate vaccine given as trial control. Library construction relied on the immunoSEQ multiplex PCR assay. TCRdb re-hosts the immuneACCESS table, in-frame sequences only. Its copies lack some clones; in the studies checked, an unresolved V gene accounts for under half of them, and the cause for the rest is not known. This sample comprises about 180,000 clones, more than 80% of them detected only once. Of the sample, 3.5% to 5.5% is held by the ten largest clones. The sequenced sample was peripheral blood, obtained 28 days after the second dose of the MenACWY control vaccine. The receptors stem from an adult who received the MenACWY meningococcal vaccine as a control.

V is TRBV5-5 and J is TRBJ1-3, with 7 bases identical to TRBD1. V shed 4 bases and J 2 bases; nucleotides not matched to a gene: 3. This CDR3 region has 14 residues. Germline V CDR1 and CDR2: SGHKS, YYEKEE (reference sequence). CDR3 loop: CASSMGQPGNTIYF. Written as DNA, the CDR3 is TGTGCCAGCAGCATGGGACAGCCTGGAAACACCATATATTTT.

Only one count was recorded for this clone. The same CDR3 also results from other DNA sequences found in this sample. This sequence joins TRBV18 and TRBJ1-2; unclear D gene. V shed 0 bases and J shed 2 bases, with 4 bases lying between them. The CDR3 length is 13 residues. Per the germline V gene, CDR1 is KGHSH and CDR2 is LQKENI. CDR3 DNA sequence: TGTGCCAGCTCACCACCAGGGAACTATGGCTACACCTTC. Protein: CASSPPGNYGYTF.

The V gene is TRBV19, the J gene TRBJ1-5; a weak D match, TRBD1 (6 bases). The germline V gene has CDR1 LNHDA and CDR2 SQIVND (reference sequence). Trimming removed 6 bases at V and 8 bases at J, with 14 bases between. The CDR3 covers 13 residues. In DNA form, the CDR3 reads TGTGCCAGTAGCGAGACAGGAGTAAAGCCCCAGCATTTT. It codes for CASSETGVKPQHF.

The rearrangement uses TRBV6-2 or TRBV6-3 and TRBJ2-1, with no clear D. The V end lost 0 bases, the J end lost 4 bases, and 4 bases lay between the germline ends. The CDR3 is 13 amino acids. Looked up from germline, CDR1 is MNHEY and CDR2 is SVGEGT. Here the CDR3 reads CASSYSEYNEQFF. The DNA for the CDR3 is TGTGCCAGCAGTTACTCAGAATACAATGAGCAGTTCTTC.

The chain uses TRBV19 and TRBJ1-6; D unclear. This CDR3 has 16 residues. The germline gives CDR1 LNHDA, CDR2 SQIVND (reference sequence). The V and J ends lost 4 bases and 7 bases respectively, with 17 bases between them. This CDR3 reads CASSNTAGRINSPLHF. As DNA, the CDR3 is TGTGCCAGTAGTAATACCGCCGGAAGAATAAATTCACCCCTCCACTTT.

The rearrangement uses TRBV7-2 and TRBJ1-2, with 12 bases that match TRBD1. The CDR3 is 14 amino acids. CDR1 is SGHTA, CDR2 FQGNSA, per germline. V dropped 5 bases and J dropped 4; count of bases not matched to a gene: 2. In DNA form, the CDR3 reads TGTGCCAGCAGCCAGGGACAGGGGGCCTATGGCTACACCTTC. Translated, it gives CASSQGQGAYGYTF.

This clone was recorded once. J is TRBJ1-4 and V is TRBV19; D gene unclear. Germline assignment: CDR1 LNHDA and CDR2 SQIVND (reference sequence). V was cut by 5 bases and J by 0 bases, with 7 bases left in between. The CDR3 has 14 residues. CDR3: CASSGVATNEKLFF. The CDR3 nucleotides are TGTGCCAGTAGTGGGGTGGCAACTAATGAAAAACTGTTTTTT.

The chain couples TRBV5-1 to TRBJ1-4; D gene uncertain. This CDR3 comprises 16 residues. Germline-derived CDR1 and CDR2 are SGHRS and YFSETQ. Trimming left V 4 bases short and J 3 bases short, with 16 bases between. CDR3 sequence (DNA): TGCGCCAGCAGCCGTTTTGGAGGAGACTCTAATGAAAAACTGTTTTTT. This encodes CASSRFGGDSNEKLFF.

This sequence joins TRBV18 and TRBJ2-7, with D perhaps TRBD2 (6 bases). CDR1 KGHSH and CDR2 LQKENI come from the germline V gene. V was cut by 3 bases and J by 4 bases, with 19 bases left in between. CDR3 length equals 16 residues. The CDR3 region is CASSPLVGGARYEQYF. For the CDR3, the DNA is TGTGCCAGCTCACCCCTTGTCGGGGGAGCTCGGTACGAGCAGTACTTC. The full variable domain, its missing parts supplied by reference TRBV18 and TRBJ2-7, is NAGVMQNPRHLVRRRGQEARLRCSPMKGHSHVYWYRQLPEEGLKFMVYLQKENIIDESGMPKERFSAEFPKEGPSILRIQQVVRGDSAAYFCASSPLVGGARYEQYFGPGTRLTVT.

This chain uses TRBV12-3 or TRBV12-4 with TRBJ2-7; D unresolved. Deletions cut 3 bases from V and 2 bases from J, with 8 bases between. The CDR3 loop spans 13 amino acids. Here the CDR3 DNA reads TGTGCCAGCAGTTTCGGAGTCCCCTACGAGCAGTACTTC. Protein product: CASSFGVPYEQYF.

CDR3 nucleotides: TGTGCCAGCAGTGAATTGTGGAGTTTGAGGAGTGGCTACACCTTC. Translation gives CASSELWSLRSGYTF. The chain uses TRBV6-1 and TRBJ1-2, with D unresolved. This CDR3 comprises 15 residues. The germline CDR1 and CDR2 sequences are MNHNS and SASEGT. V gave up 2 bases and J gave up 7 bases, with 17 bases separating them.

This clone was observed once. The chain links TRBV24-1 to TRBJ1-1, with D hard to call. The CDR3 is 13 amino acids. Germline-derived CDR1 and CDR2 are KGHDR and SFDVKD. V was shortened by 7 bases and J by 0 bases, with 8 bases between the two germline ends. DNA of the CDR3: TGTGCCACCAGGGGCCCCATGAACACTGAAGCTTTCTTT. Its protein is CATRGPMNTEAFF.

V is TRBV19 and J is TRBJ1-2, with TRBD1 as a possible D gene (5 bases). V was shortened by 3 bases and J by 4 bases, with 9 bases between the two germline ends. Germline V lookup: CDR1 LNHDA, CDR2 SQIVND (reference sequence). The CDR3 has 13 amino acids. DNA for the CDR3: TGTGCCAGTAGTATCCAGGGTCCCTATGGCTACACCTTC. Protein sequence: CASSIQGPYGYTF.